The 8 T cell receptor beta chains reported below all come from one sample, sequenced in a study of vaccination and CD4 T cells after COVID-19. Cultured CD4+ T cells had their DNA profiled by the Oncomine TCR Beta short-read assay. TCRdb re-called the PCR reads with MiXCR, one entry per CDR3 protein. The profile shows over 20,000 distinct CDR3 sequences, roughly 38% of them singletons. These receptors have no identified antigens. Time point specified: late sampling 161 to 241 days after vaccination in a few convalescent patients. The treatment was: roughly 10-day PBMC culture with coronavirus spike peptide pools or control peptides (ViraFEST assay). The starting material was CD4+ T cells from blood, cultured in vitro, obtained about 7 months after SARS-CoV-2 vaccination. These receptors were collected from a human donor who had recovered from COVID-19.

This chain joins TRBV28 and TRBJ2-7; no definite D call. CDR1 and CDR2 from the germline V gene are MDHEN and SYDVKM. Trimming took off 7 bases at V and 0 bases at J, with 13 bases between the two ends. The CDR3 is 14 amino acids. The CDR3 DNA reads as TGTGCCAGCAAAACGTGGCATAGCTCCTACGAGCAGTACTTC. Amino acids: CASKTWHSSYEQYF.

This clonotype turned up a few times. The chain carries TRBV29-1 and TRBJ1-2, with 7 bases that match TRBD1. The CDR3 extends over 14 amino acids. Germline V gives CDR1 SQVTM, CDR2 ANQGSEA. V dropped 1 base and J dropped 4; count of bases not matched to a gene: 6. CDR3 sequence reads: CSVEATGRIYGYTF. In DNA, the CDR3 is TGCAGCGTTGAAGCGACAGGGAGGATCTATGGCTACACCTTC.

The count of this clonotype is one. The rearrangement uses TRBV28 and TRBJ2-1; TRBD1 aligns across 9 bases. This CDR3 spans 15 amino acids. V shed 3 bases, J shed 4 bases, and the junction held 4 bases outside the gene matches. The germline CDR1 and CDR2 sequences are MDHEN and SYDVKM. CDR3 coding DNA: TGTGCCAGCAGTTTCGAGGACAGGGGATACAATGAGCAGTTCTTC. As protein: CASSFEDRGYNEQFF.

CDR3 region: CAIRSSDYNEQFF. The CDR3 DNA sequence: TGTGCCATCAGGAGCAGCGATTACAATGAGCAGTTCTTC. The chain employs TRBV10-3 and TRBJ2-1; no definite D call. CDR1 and CDR2 from the germline V gene are ENHRY and SYGVKD. V lost 6 bases and J lost 4, with 10 bases in between. The CDR3 consists of 13 residues.

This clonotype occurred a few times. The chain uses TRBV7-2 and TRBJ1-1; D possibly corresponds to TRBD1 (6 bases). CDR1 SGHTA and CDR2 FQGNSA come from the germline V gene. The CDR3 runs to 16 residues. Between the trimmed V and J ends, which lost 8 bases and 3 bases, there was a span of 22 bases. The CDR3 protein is CASRLGATRSHTEAFF. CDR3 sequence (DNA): TGTGCCAGCCGGTTGGGGGCCACAAGGTCCCACACTGAAGCTTTCTTT.

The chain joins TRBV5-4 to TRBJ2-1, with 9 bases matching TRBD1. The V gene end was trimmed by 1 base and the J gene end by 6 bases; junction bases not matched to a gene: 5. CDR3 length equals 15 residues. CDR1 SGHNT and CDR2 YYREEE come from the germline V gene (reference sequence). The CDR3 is CASSLRDRVGNEQFF. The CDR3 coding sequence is TGTGCCAGCAGCTTGCGGGACAGGGTAGGCAATGAGCAGTTCTTC. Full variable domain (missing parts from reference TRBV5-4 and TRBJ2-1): ETGVTQSPTHLIKTRGQQVTLRCSSQSGHNTVSWYQQALGQGPQFIFQYYREEENGRGNFPPRFSGLQFPNYSSELNVNALELDDSALYLCASSLRDRVGNEQFFGPGTRLTVL.

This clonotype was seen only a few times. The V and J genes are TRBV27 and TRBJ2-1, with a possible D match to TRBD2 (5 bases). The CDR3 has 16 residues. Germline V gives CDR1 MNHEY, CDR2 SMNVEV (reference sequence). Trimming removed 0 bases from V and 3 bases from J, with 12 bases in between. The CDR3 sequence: CASSLSAGNLYNEQFF. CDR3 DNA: TGTGCCAGCAGTTTATCTGCGGGTAACCTCTACAATGAGCAGTTCTTC.

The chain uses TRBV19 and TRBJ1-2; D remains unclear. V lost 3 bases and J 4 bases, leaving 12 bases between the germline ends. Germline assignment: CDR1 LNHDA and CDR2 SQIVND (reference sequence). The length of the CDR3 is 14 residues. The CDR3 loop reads CASSMSPESYGYTF. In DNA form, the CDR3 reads TGTGCCAGTAGTATGTCACCGGAGAGCTATGGCTACACCTTC.